This TCR beta chain was observed in a study of blood T cell repertoires in COVID-19. Overall study: Recovery meant two consecutive negative NP/OP PCR tests, professional clearance, or resolved symptoms.

Enrolled through a virtual design, the participants were between roughly 18 and 95 years of age and came from roughly 22 US areas. Assay used: immunoSEQ multiplex PCR; TCRdb lists only in-frame clones, some missing. In the table there are 250,000 to 300,000 clones, 88% of which are singletons. The length of the CDR3 is 12 residues. V was pared by 10 bases and J by 4 bases, with 7 bases of the junction left unmatched. CDR1 MNHEY and CDR2 SMNVEV come from the germline V gene (reference sequence). Input material: PBMCs or T cells enriched from blood (not recorded which). The sequence derives from a woman aged 60-70 years in a cohort exposed to, infected with or recovered from COVID-19 (not recorded which). This chain links TRBV27 with TRBJ2-7, with 7 positions matching TRBD2. CDR3 residues: CATGTKVYEQYF. In DNA form, the CDR3 reads TGTGCCACAGGGACTAAGGTGTACGAGCAGTACTTC.